Here is one T cell receptor beta chain with its context. Its antigen is unidentified. Described time point: week 47, end of study. The study gave 300 ug of mutant IDH1 20-mer peptide per vaccine dose, with topical imiquimod. Donors had new IDH1-mutant astrocytomas of WHO grade 3 or 4 (ATRX-lost). The data were produced by immunoSEQ multiplex PCR, yet TCRdb's version contains in-frame clones alone and is incomplete. The top ten clones hold 5% to 6.5% of a sample with tens of thousands of clones, approximately 78% of them seen once. This record belongs to a study of a mutant IDH1 vaccine in newly diagnosed glioma. Across the study: It was radiotherapy, temozolomide, or both that patients received previously, with most receiving both. Findings of the study overall: Pseudoprogression looked unconnected to shifts in top peripheral T cell clonotypes.

V lost 6 bases and J lost 0, with 11 bases in between. This CDR3 has 15 residues. Germline V CDR1 and CDR2: LNHDA, SQIVND (reference sequence). The V call is TRBV19, the J call TRBJ1-4; no firm D call. The source was PBMCs, collected from a glioma patient whose treatment included an IDH1 peptide vaccine. The clonotype was recovered from a man in his forties or fifties with glioma. The CDR3 DNA reads as TGTGCCAGTAGAAAGGGTTTTGCAACTAATGAAAAACTGTTTTTT. Protein product: CASRKGFATNEKLFF.